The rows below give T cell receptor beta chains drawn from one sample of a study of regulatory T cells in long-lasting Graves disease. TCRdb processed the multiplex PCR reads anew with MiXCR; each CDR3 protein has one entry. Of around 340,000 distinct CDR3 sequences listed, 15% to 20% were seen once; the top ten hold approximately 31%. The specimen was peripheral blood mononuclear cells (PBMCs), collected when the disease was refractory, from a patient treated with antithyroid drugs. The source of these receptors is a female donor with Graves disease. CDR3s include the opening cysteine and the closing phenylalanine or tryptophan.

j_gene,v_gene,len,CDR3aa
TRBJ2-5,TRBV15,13,CATSSPQRETQYF
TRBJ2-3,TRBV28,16,CASSSPGRQLWDTQYF
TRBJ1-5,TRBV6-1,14,CASGMTDRRQPQHF
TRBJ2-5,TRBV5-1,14,CASSAGTLQETQYF
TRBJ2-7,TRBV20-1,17,CSASAPGPGTGVNEQYF
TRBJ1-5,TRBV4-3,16,CASSPARGLSNQPQHF
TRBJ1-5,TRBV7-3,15,CASSSVRTPDQPQHF
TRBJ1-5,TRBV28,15,CASSPMGQGNQPQHF
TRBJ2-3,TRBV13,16,CASSLGITTSTDTQYF
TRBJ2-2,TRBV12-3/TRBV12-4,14,CASRSTSNTGELFF
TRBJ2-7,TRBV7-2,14,CASSLGPVGYEQYF
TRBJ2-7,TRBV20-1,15,CSAREGLAGGSEQYF
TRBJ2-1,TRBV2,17,CASSEAAGLARVNEQFF
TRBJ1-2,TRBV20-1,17,CSATDSLSGRIEDGYTF
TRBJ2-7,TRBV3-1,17,CASSQGGTSGSRHEQYF
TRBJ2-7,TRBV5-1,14,CASMGGYPSYEQYF
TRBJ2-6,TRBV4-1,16,CASSHYRESGANVLTF
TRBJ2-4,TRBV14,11,CASSHGPVQYF
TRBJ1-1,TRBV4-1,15,CASSQGVGQGTEAFF
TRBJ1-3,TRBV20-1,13,CSAREGPGNTIYF
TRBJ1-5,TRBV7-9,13,CASSRGGFEPQHF
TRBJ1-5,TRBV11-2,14,CASSSLTGHQPQHF
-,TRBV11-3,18,CASSLKGRKQSARNEQFF
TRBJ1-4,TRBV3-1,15,CASSHRQDLYEKLFF
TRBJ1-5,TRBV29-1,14,CSVALGNEGQPQHF
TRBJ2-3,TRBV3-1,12,CASSHGTDTQYF
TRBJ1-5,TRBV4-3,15,CASSQDISSSGPQHF
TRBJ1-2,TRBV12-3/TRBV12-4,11,CASSWDYGYTF
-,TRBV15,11,CATSSLASQYF
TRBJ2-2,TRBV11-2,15,CASSLGGGRTGELFF
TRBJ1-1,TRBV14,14,CASSSLRENTEAFF
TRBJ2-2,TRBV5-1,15,CASSSRTGNTGELFF
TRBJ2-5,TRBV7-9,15,CASSGPNTGRETQYF
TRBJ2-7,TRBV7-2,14,CASSLGGHGYEQYF
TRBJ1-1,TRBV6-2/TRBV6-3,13,CASSYQENTEAFF